These 23 T cell receptor beta chains were sequenced from one sample in a study of blood T cell repertoires in COVID-19. Assay: immunoSEQ multiplex PCR; the TCRdb copy retains only in-frame clones and omits some. The sample yields roughly 70,000 clones, just under 90% seen once. The sequenced sample was peripheral blood. These receptors were obtained from a woman older than 75 with active COVID-19.

The chain links TRBV6-5 to TRBJ2-5, with TRBD2 matching 7 bases. This CDR3 is 13 amino acids long. Germline CDR1 and CDR2: MNHEY and SVGAGI. V dropped 6 bases and J dropped 3; count of bases not matched to a gene: 4. CDR3 in DNA: TGTGCCAGCAGCCTCCGGGAGGAAGAGACCCAGTACTTC. It specifies CASSLREEETQYF.

The chain joins TRBV5-1 to TRBJ2-5, with 7 nucleotides matching TRBD2. The CDR3 is 16 amino acids. V shed 0 bases, J shed 2 bases, and the junction held 7 bases outside the gene matches. CDR1 and CDR2 from the germline V gene are SGHRS and YFSETQ. CDR3 amino acids: CASSLGGPGGQETQYF. CDR3 nucleotides: TGCGCCAGCAGCTTGGGGGGCCCCGGGGGGCAAGAGACCCAGTACTTC. The entire variable domain, with the rest obtained from reference TRBV5-1 and TRBJ2-5, is as follows: KAGVTQTPRYLIKTRGQQVTLSCSPISGHRSVSWYQQTPGQGLQFLFEYFSETQRNKGNFPGRFSGRQFSNSRSEMNVSTLELGDSALYLCASSLGGPGGQETQYFGPGTRLLVL.

The chain employs TRBV27 and TRBJ2-1; 7 nucleotides align to TRBD2. This CDR3 has 14 residues. In germline, CDR1 is MNHEY, CDR2 SMNVEV (reference sequence). J was trimmed by 7 bases and V by 3 bases; bases with no gene match: 6. CDR3 DNA sequence: TGTGCCAGCAGTTTTCGGGGGAGGGTGAATGAGCAGTTCTTC. Its translation is CASSFRGRVNEQFF.

This clone appeared a single time. The rearrangement joins TRBV28 to TRBJ2-2; 12 bases match TRBD2. The length of the CDR3 is 15 residues. Germline V gene data show CDR1 as MDHEN and CDR2 as SYDVKM. With V trimmed by 7 bases and J by 4 bases, 4 bases remained unmatched. The CDR3 protein is CASKGLAGPTGELFF. CDR3 nucleotides: TGTGCCAGCAAGGGACTAGCGGGTCCCACCGGGGAGCTGTTTTTT. The complete variable domain, with remaining parts taken from reference TRBV28 and TRBJ2-2, reads DVKVTQSSRYLVKRTGEKVFLECVQDMDHENMFWYRQDPGLGLRLIYFSYDVKMKEKGDIPEGYSVSREKKERFSLILESASTNQTSMYLCASKGLAGPTGELFFGEGSRLTVL.

DNA for the CDR3: TGTGCCTGGAGTGCGGACAGGGGGGAGACCCAGTACTTC. Translation gives CAWSADRGETQYF. The V call is TRBV30, the J call TRBJ2-5; 10 nucleotides match TRBD1. The V and J ends lost 1 base and 5 bases, in that order; junction bases with no gene match: 1. Germline CDR1 is GTSNPN and CDR2 is SVGIG (reference sequence). The CDR3 is made up of 13 amino acids.

The chain combines TRBV4-2 with TRBJ2-5; D is possibly TRBD1 (5 bases). This CDR3 comprises 14 residues. Germline CDR1 reads LGHNA; CDR2 reads YNFKEQ. V lost 0 bases, J lost 5 bases, and 10 bases lay in between. As DNA, the CDR3 is TGTGCCAGCAGCCAAGATAGGCCAGGGGAGACCCAGTACTTC. Amino acids: CASSQDRPGETQYF.

The rearrangement uses TRBV4-2 and TRBJ2-1; TRBD2 matches 10 bases. There are 18 residues in the CDR3. Germline V gene lookup returns CDR1 LGHNA and CDR2 YNFKEQ. The V segment lost 4 bases and the J segment 8 bases; nucleotides outside the gene matches: 17. CDR3 region: CASSPGNRVAGGGHEQFF. The CDR3, as DNA: TGTGCCAGCAGCCCAGGCAATCGAGTAGCGGGAGGTGGCCATGAGCAGTTCTTC.

The J gene is TRBJ1-2, the V gene TRBV2; tentatively, D is TRBD1 (5 bases). Between the trimmed V and J ends, which lost 1 base and 8 bases, there was a span of 17 bases. Germline lookup yields CDR1 SNHLY and CDR2 FYNNEI. The CDR3 is made up of 15 amino acids. CDR3 residues: CASSEVRQGGLGYTF. In DNA form, the CDR3 reads TGTGCCAGCAGTGAAGTTAGGCAGGGTGGATTGGGCTACACCTTC.

CDR3 in DNA: TGCGCCAGCAGCCGGACTAGCGGGAGTGGTTGGTACGAGCAGTACTTC. The encoded protein is CASSRTSGSGWYEQYF. The gene calls are TRBV5-1 and TRBJ2-7; 13 positions match TRBD2. Losses at the gene ends were 4 bases for V and 4 bases for J; bases not matched to a gene: 8. Per germline, CDR1 SGHRS and CDR2 YFSETQ. The CDR3 loop spans 16 amino acids.

The genes are TRBV9 and TRBJ2-7; D perhaps matches TRBD1 (6 bases). V was trimmed by 0 bases and J by 3 bases, leaving 13 bases between them. Per the germline V gene, CDR1 is SGDLS and CDR2 is YYNGEE. The CDR3 contains 15 residues. In nucleotides, the CDR3 is TGTGCCAGCAGCGTAGAGCCAGGGGTGGTCTACGAGCAGTACTTC. Amino acid sequence: CASSVEPGVVYEQYF.

This clone has just one count. V gene TRBV18 combines with J gene TRBJ2-1, with 13 bases matching TRBD2. CDR1 and CDR2 from the germline V gene are KGHSH and LQKENI. Losses at the gene ends were 9 bases for V and 3 bases for J; bases not matched to a gene: 5. The CDR3 is 15 residues long. CDR3: CASAGTSGIYNEQFF. For the CDR3, the DNA is TGTGCCAGTGCCGGGACTAGCGGGATCTACAATGAGCAGTTCTTC.

V and J are TRBV11-2 and TRBJ1-4; TRBD1 might be the D (5 bases). In germline, CDR1 is SGHAT, CDR2 FQNNGV. The CDR3 extends over 16 amino acids. V lost 5 bases and J 5 bases, leaving 18 bases between the germline ends. The CDR3, as DNA: TGTGCCAGCAGCCCTAGGGGAGGGCAGGGAAATGAAAAACTGTTTTTT. Translation gives CASSPRGGQGNEKLFF.

The chain combines TRBV19 with TRBJ1-2; TRBD1 might be the D (5 bases). Germline values: CDR1 LNHDA, CDR2 SQIVND (reference sequence). V lost 7 bases and J lost 8, with 20 bases in between. The CDR3 is made up of 14 amino acids. The DNA of the CDR3 is TGTGCCAGTACCTCAAACGGCAGGGCAGGAGGCTACACCTTC. Its protein is CASTSNGRAGGYTF.

J is TRBJ2-1 and V is TRBV24-1; TRBD2 aligns across 9 bases. The CDR3 totals 16 residues. Germline V lookup: CDR1 KGHDR, CDR2 SFDVKD. The V and J ends lost 2 bases and 8 bases, in that order; junction bases with no gene match: 9. The CDR3 loop reads CATSDWTSAYRDEQFF. CDR3 DNA: TGTGCCACCAGTGATTGGACTAGCGCATATAGGGATGAGCAGTTCTTC.

The rearrangement links TRBV19 to TRBJ2-7; TRBD2 agrees at 8 bases. CDR3 length: 14 amino acids. The J segment lost 2 bases and the V segment lost 3 bases, leaving 3 bases of the junction unmatched. Germline-derived CDR1 and CDR2 are LNHDA and SQIVND (reference sequence). The CDR3 here is CASSITGGPYEQYF. The CDR3 nucleotides read TGTGCCAGTAGTATTACGGGAGGGCCCTACGAGCAGTACTTC.

The rearrangement uses TRBV12-3 or TRBV12-4 and TRBJ1-5; maybe TRBD1 (6 bases). This CDR3 has 13 residues. Trimming removed 5 bases from V and 5 bases from J, with 10 bases in between. The CDR3: CASSGQLYQPQHF. Written as DNA, the CDR3 is TGTGCCAGCAGTGGACAGCTCTATCAGCCCCAGCATTTT.

This clone occurred once. The V gene is TRBV5-1, the J gene TRBJ2-1, with TRBD2 matching 11 bases. The CDR3 loop spans 15 amino acids. Germline values: CDR1 SGHRS, CDR2 YFSETQ. With 4 bases clipped from V and 10 bases from J, the junction kept 10 bases outside the gene matches. The CDR3 loop reads CASSLLAGELGEQFF. The CDR3 DNA sequence: TGCGCCAGCAGCCTACTAGCGGGAGAACTAGGCGAGCAGTTCTTC.

This clone was picked up one time. J is TRBJ2-2 and V is TRBV18; possible D gene TRBD2, 5 bases. In germline, CDR1 is KGHSH, CDR2 LQKENI. V shed 3 bases and J shed 1 base, with 12 bases lying between them. The CDR3 totals 16 residues. Here the CDR3 reads CASSPTSGVNTGELFF. The CDR3 nucleotides are TGTGCCAGCTCACCCACAAGCGGAGTGAACACCGGGGAGCTGTTTTTT.

The V and J genes are TRBV24-1 and TRBJ2-1, with TRBD2 identical over 7 bases. The germline V gene encodes CDR1 KGHDR and CDR2 SFDVKD. The trim removed 2 bases at V and 8 bases at J, leaving 8 bases unmatched. The CDR3 loop spans 15 amino acids. CDR3 DNA sequence: TGTGCCACCAGTGATTCGCGGACTAGTGGGGATGAGCAGTTCTTC. Translation gives CATSDSRTSGDEQFF.

The gene calls are TRBV5-1 and TRBJ2-2, with 7 nucleotides matching TRBD2. Germline CDR1 is SGHRS and CDR2 is YFSETQ. CDR3 length: 15 residues. J lost 6 bases, V lost 4 bases, and 9 bases had no gene match. CDR3 amino acids: CASSPLREGSGELFF. The CDR3, as DNA: TGCGCCAGCAGCCCCCTTAGGGAGGGATCCGGGGAGCTGTTTTTT.

This chain links TRBV2 with TRBJ2-2, with 11 nucleotides matching TRBD2. V gave up 6 bases and J gave up 4 bases; unmatched junction bases: 13. CDR3 length equals 18 residues. The germline gives CDR1 SNHLY, CDR2 FYNNEI. CDR3 region: CASRGGLAGGSGTGELFF. DNA for the CDR3: TGTGCCAGCAGAGGGGGGCTAGCGGGAGGCTCGGGCACCGGGGAGCTGTTTTTT.

There are a few counts of this clone. This chain joins TRBV6-1 and TRBJ1-1; D is uncertain. The CDR3 is 16 amino acids. V shed 3 bases and J shed 0 bases, with 14 bases lying between them. Germline V gives CDR1 MNHNS, CDR2 SASEGT. CDR3 protein: CASSDGGMPMNTEAFF. CDR3 DNA sequence: TGTGCCAGCAGTGATGGAGGTATGCCCATGAACACTGAAGCTTTCTTT.

The rearrangement links TRBV7-9 to TRBJ2-3; 11 bases fit TRBD2. This CDR3 contains 16 residues. Losses at the gene ends were 3 bases for V and 1 base for J; bases not matched to a gene: 3. The germline V gene encodes CDR1 SEHNR and CDR2 FQNEAQ (reference sequence). DNA for the CDR3: TGTGCCAGCAGCTTGACGACTAGCGGGGGCACAGATACGCAGTATTTT. It specifies CASSLTTSGGTDTQYF. The variable domain in full, completed from reference TRBV7-9 and TRBJ2-3, reads DTGVSQNPRHKITKRGQNVTFRCDPISEHNRLYWYRQTLGQGPEFLTYFQNEAQLEKSRLLSDRFSAERPKGSFSTLEIQRTEQGDSAMYLCASSLTTSGGTDTQYFGPGTRLTVL.